Below, 17 T cell receptor beta chains from the same sample are listed, as sequenced in a study of CD8 T cells in Susac syndrome. The RNA input was roughly 0.45 to 1 ug, and it was reverse transcribed with random hexamers. MiXCR, run by TCRdb on the immunoSEQ multiplex PCR reads, gives a single entry per CDR3 protein. The sample consists of 110,000 or so distinct CDR3 sequences, roughly 95% of them appearing once. Material: CD4+ T cells from PBMCs. The receptor source for this set is a human donor in good health.

The chain carries TRBV4-1 and TRBJ2-5; D gene uncertain. Trimming shortened V by 0 bases and J by 7 bases, and 3 bases separated the two germline ends. This CDR3 is 11 amino acids long. The germline V gene encodes CDR1 MGHRA and CDR2 YSYEKL. CDR3 sequence reads: CASSQDGTQYF. CDR3 DNA sequence: TGCGCCAGCAGCCAAGATGGGACCCAGTACTTC.

The chain uses TRBV20-1 and TRBJ2-4, with D perhaps TRBD1 or TRBD2 (6 bases each). Germline values: CDR1 DFQATT, CDR2 SNEGSKA (reference sequence). The CDR3 spans 16 residues. Deletions cut 5 bases from V and 1 base from J, with 18 bases between. CDR3: CSASWGGGGAKNIQYF. In DNA, the CDR3 is TGCAGTGCTTCCTGGGGAGGAGGGGGGGCCAAAAACATTCAGTACTTC.

The rearrangement uses TRBV7-9 and TRBJ2-3; TRBD1 or TRBD2 may be the D gene (6 bases each). V lost 7 bases, J lost 8 bases, and 13 bases lay in between. The germline V gene has CDR1 SEHNR and CDR2 FQNEAQ (reference sequence). This CDR3 is built from 12 residues. The CDR3 protein is CASNWGAGTQYF. The CDR3 DNA follows: TGTGCCAGCAACTGGGGGGCGGGTACGCAGTATTTT.

The chain carries TRBV15 and TRBJ2-5; D uncertain. The V and J ends lost 4 bases and 1 base respectively, with 10 bases between them. The CDR3 consists of 14 residues. The germline CDR1 and CDR2 sequences are LNHNV and YYDKDF (reference sequence). CDR3 DNA: TGTGCCACCAGCACCTATGAGGTCCAAGAGACCCAGTACTTC. Its protein is CATSTYEVQETQYF.

This CDR3 reads CASSLGRDLSYEQYF. The CDR3 nucleotides read TGTGCCAGCAGCTTAGGTCGGGACCTCTCCTACGAGCAGTACTTC. This chain uses TRBV7-2 with TRBJ2-7, with D perhaps being TRBD1 or TRBD2 (5 bases each). V lost 1 base and J 0 bases, leaving 10 bases between the germline ends. The CDR3 is made up of 15 amino acids. CDR1 and CDR2 (germline): SGHTA, FQGNSA.

V gene TRBV11-1 combines with J gene TRBJ2-6; D perhaps matches TRBD1 (6 bases). Germline values: CDR1 SGHAT, CDR2 FQDESV (reference sequence). Trimming took 9 bases from V and 0 from J, leaving 33 bases between them. This CDR3 has 22 amino acids. The CDR3 region has the DNA TGTGCCAGGCATACTTTGTCTCTCAGGGGACGGCGGATGGTCTCTGGGGCCAACGTCCTGACTTTC. Residues: CARHTLSLRGRRMVSGANVLTF.

V gene TRBV4-2 combines with J gene TRBJ2-1; D might be TRBD2 (6 bases). Germline values: CDR1 LGHNA, CDR2 YNFKEQ. The CDR3 spans 17 residues. The germline V and J ends were trimmed by 1 base and 4 bases, with 17 bases remaining between them. The CDR3 is CASSQGGIAGSYNEQFF. In DNA, the CDR3 is TGTGCCAGCAGCCAAGGGGGGATTGCCGGGAGTTACAATGAGCAGTTCTTC.

This clonotype was detected only a few times. J is TRBJ1-1 and V is TRBV13; no reliable D call. This CDR3 is 14 amino acids long. Germline CDR1 is PRHDT and CDR2 is FYEKMQ (reference sequence). V dropped 5 bases and J dropped 0 bases, with 10 bases sitting between them. In DNA form, the CDR3 reads TGTGCCAGCAGCCCCAGGACGGTGAACACTGAAGCTTTCTTT. Its protein product is CASSPRTVNTEAFF. The full variable domain, rest sourced from reference TRBV13 and TRBJ1-1, is AAGVIQSPRHLIKEKRETATLKCYPIPRHDTVYWYQQGPGQDPQFLISFYEKMQSDKGSIPDRFSAQQFSDYHSELNMSSLELGDSALYFCASSPRTVNTEAFFGQGTRLTVV.

This chain joins TRBV20-1 and TRBJ1-2, with 9 bases lining up with TRBD1. Per germline, CDR1 DFQATT and CDR2 SNEGSKA (reference sequence). V shed 3 bases, J shed 6 bases, and the junction held 5 bases outside the gene matches. The CDR3 consists of 13 residues. CDR3 loop: CSASLRTGDGYTF. DNA for the CDR3: TGCAGTGCTAGCCTCCGGACAGGGGATGGCTACACCTTC.

This rearrangement joins TRBV5-1 to TRBJ1-5; tentatively, D is TRBD1 (5 bases). This CDR3 comprises 15 residues. Germline V CDR1 and CDR2: SGHRS, YFSETQ. Trimming left V 4 bases short and J 1 base short, with 12 bases between. This CDR3 reads CASSGGTESNQPQHF. For the CDR3, the DNA is TGCGCCAGCAGCGGCGGGACGGAAAGCAATCAGCCCCAGCATTTT.

The chain joins TRBV24-1 to TRBJ2-5; possibly TRBD1 for D (5 bases). Germline V gene data show CDR1 as KGHDR and CDR2 as SFDVKD. The CDR3 has 14 amino acids. V lost 3 bases and J 5 bases, leaving 12 bases between the germline ends. CDR3 coding DNA: TGTGCCACCAGTGATCAGGGTAGCCGGGAGACCCAGTACTTC. It specifies CATSDQGSRETQYF.

The chain employs TRBV5-4 and TRBJ2-1; the match to TRBD1 covers 8 bases. Unmatched junction bases numbered 11, after V lost 4 bases and J lost 14 bases. The CDR3 length is 13 residues. Germline V gene sequence: CDR1 SGHNT, CDR2 YYREEE (reference sequence). CDR3 amino acids: CASSILAGTGKFF. The CDR3 nucleotides are TGTGCCAGCAGCATCCTAGCCGGGACAGGCAAGTTCTTC.

The rearrangement joins TRBV2 to TRBJ2-1, with 8 nucleotides matching TRBD2. Losses at the gene ends were 3 bases for V and 5 bases for J; bases not matched to a gene: 3. Germline CDR1 is SNHLY and CDR2 is FYNNEI. This CDR3 is 14 amino acids long. The CDR3 coding sequence is TGTGCCAGCAGTGAGGAGCGGGGGAACAATGAGCAGTTCTTC. It encodes CASSEERGNNEQFF.

The rearrangement uses TRBV4-1 and TRBJ1-1; possible D gene TRBD1, 6 bases. The CDR3 length is 15 residues. Germline assignment: CDR1 MGHRA and CDR2 YSYEKL. V was cut by 0 bases and J by 5 bases, with 13 bases left in between. The CDR3 loop is CASSQETGRGTEAFF. The DNA of the CDR3 is TGCGCCAGCAGCCAAGAAACAGGGAGGGGAACTGAAGCTTTCTTT.

The chain links TRBV3-1 to TRBJ2-7; 9 bases fit TRBD1. Germline lookup yields CDR1 LGHDT and CDR2 YNNKEL (reference sequence). Trimming took 6 bases from V and 5 from J; bases not matched to a gene: 8. This CDR3 region has 14 residues. CDR3 loop: CASSRIQGAHEQYF. The CDR3 DNA follows: TGTGCCAGCAGTCGAATACAGGGGGCGCACGAGCAGTACTTC.

This chain links TRBV4-1 with TRBJ2-7; no reliable D call. The CDR3 has 14 residues. V was trimmed by 2 bases and J by 3 bases, leaving 11 bases between them. Per germline, CDR1 MGHRA and CDR2 YSYEKL. CDR3 region: CASSQPGRSYEQYF. For the CDR3, the DNA is TGCGCCAGCAGCCAACCCGGGCGAAGCTACGAGCAGTACTTC.

This clonotype has just one count. The chain couples TRBV6-5 to TRBJ2-5, with D unresolved. Germline V gives CDR1 MNHEY, CDR2 SVGAGI. CDR3 size: 12 residues. The V end lost 11 bases, the J end lost 6 bases, and 16 bases lay between the germline ends. CDR3 DNA: TGTGCCCTCCCACCTATCCACAAGACCCAGTACTTC. Amino acid sequence: CALPPIHKTQYF.